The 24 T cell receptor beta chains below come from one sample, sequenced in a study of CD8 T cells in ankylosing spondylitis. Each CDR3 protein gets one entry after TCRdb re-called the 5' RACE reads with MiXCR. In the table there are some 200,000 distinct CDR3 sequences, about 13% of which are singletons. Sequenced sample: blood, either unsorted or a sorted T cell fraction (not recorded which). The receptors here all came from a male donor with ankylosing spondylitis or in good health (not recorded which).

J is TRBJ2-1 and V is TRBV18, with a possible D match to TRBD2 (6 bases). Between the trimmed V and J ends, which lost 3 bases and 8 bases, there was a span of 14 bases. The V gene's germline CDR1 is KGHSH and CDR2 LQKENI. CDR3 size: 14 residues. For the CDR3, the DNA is TGTGCCAGCTCACCGGTGGGCGGCGGGGATGAGCAGTTCTTC. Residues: CASSPVGGGDEQFF. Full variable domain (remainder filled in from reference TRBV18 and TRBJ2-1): NAGVMQNPRHLVRRRGQEARLRCSPMKGHSHVYWYRQLPEEGLKFMVYLQKENIIDESGMPKERFSAEFPKEGPSILRIQQVVRGDSAAYFCASSPVGGGDEQFFGPGTRLTVL.

The CDR3 is CASSHPREPSSYEQYF. Written as DNA, the CDR3 is TGTGCCAGCAGCCACCCGAGGGAGCCGAGCTCCTACGAGCAGTACTTC. The chain couples TRBV7-8 to TRBJ2-7; D may be TRBD2 (5 bases). This CDR3 is built from 16 residues. Between the trimmed V and J ends, which lost 5 bases and 0 bases, there was a span of 17 bases. The germline V gene has CDR1 SGHVS and CDR2 FQNEAQ.

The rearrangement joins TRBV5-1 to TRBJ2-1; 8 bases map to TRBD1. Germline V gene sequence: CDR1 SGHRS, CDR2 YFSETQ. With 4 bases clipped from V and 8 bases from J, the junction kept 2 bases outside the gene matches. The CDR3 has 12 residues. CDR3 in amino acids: CASSLRGHEQFF. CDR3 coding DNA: TGCGCCAGCAGCCTCAGGGGGCATGAGCAGTTCTTC. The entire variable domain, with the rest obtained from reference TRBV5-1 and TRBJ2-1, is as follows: KAGVTQTPRYLIKTRGQQVTLSCSPISGHRSVSWYQQTPGQGLQFLFEYFSETQRNKGNFPGRFSGRQFSNSRSEMNVSTLELGDSALYLCASSLRGHEQFFGPGTRLTVL.

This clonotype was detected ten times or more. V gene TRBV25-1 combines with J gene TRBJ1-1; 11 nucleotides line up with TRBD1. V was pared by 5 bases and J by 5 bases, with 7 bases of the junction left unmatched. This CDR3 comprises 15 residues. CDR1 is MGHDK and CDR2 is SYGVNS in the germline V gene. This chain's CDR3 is CASSLGTGGSTEAFF. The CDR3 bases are TGTGCCAGCAGTCTCGGGACAGGGGGGTCGACTGAAGCTTTCTTT.

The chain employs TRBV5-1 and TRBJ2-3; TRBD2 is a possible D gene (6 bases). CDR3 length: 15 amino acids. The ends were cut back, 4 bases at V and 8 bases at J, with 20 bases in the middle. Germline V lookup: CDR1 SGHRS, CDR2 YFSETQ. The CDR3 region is CASSGRDPGSGTQYF. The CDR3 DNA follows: TGCGCCAGCAGCGGCCGGGACCCCGGGAGTGGTACGCAGTATTTT.

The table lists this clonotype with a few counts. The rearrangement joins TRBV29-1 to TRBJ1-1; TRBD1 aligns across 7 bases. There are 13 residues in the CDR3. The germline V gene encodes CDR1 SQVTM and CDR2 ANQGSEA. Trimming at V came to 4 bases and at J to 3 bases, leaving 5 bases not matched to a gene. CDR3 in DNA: TGCAGCGTTGTAGGGGACAGCGACACTGAAGCTTTCTTT. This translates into CSVVGDSDTEAFF.

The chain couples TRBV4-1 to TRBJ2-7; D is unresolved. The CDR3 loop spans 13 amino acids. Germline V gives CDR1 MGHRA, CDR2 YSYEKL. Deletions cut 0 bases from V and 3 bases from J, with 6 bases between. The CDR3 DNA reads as TGCGCCAGCAGCCAAGAAGTTCGCTACGAGCAGTACTTC. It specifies CASSQEVRYEQYF.

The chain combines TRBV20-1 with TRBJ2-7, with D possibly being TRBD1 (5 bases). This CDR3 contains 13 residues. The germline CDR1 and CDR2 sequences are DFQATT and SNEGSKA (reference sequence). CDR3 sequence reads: CSPIRLDTYEQYF. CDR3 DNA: TGCAGCCCGATTAGATTGGACACCTACGAGCAGTACTTC.

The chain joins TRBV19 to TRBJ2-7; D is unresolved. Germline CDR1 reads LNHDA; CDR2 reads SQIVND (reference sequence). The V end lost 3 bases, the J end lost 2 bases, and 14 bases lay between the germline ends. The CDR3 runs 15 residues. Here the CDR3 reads CASSIADSNPYEQYF. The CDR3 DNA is TGTGCCAGTAGTATCGCAGACTCTAACCCCTACGAGCAGTACTTC.

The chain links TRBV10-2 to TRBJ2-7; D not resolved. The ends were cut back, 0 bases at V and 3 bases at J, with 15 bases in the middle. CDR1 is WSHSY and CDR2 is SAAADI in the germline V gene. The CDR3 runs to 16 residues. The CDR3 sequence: CASSESALRGRYEQYF. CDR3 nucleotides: TGCGCCAGCAGTGAGTCCGCCCTAAGAGGTCGCTACGAGCAGTACTTC.

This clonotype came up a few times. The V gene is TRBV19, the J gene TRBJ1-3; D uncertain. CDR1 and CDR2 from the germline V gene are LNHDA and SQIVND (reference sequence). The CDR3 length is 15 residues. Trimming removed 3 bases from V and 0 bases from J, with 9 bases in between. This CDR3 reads CASSIGRSSGNTIYF. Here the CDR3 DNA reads TGTGCCAGTAGTATTGGAAGGTCCTCTGGAAACACCATATATTTT.

The CDR3 sequence: CASSSRAGISYNEQFF. CDR3 DNA: TGTGCCAGCAGCTCCCGAGCGGGGATATCCTACAATGAGCAGTTCTTC. The chain employs TRBV7-8 and TRBJ2-1; 7 bases align to TRBD2. The germline CDR1 and CDR2 sequences are SGHVS and FQNEAQ. There are 16 residues in the CDR3. After removal of 4 bases from V and 1 base from J, the junction contained 7 bases not matched to a gene. Full variable domain (missing parts from reference TRBV7-8 and TRBJ2-1): GAGVSQSPRYKVAKRGQDVALRCDPISGHVSLFWYQQALGQGPEFLTYFQNEAQLDKSGLPSDRFFAERPEGSVSTLKIQRTQQEDSAVYLCASSSRAGISYNEQFFGPGTRLTVL.

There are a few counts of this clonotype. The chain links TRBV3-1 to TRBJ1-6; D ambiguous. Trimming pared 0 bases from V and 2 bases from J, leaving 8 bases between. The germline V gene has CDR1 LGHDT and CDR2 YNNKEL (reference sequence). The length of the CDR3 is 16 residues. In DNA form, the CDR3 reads TGTGCCAGCAGCCAAGAATTGCCCGCCTATAATTCACCCCTCCACTTT. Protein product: CASSQELPAYNSPLHF.

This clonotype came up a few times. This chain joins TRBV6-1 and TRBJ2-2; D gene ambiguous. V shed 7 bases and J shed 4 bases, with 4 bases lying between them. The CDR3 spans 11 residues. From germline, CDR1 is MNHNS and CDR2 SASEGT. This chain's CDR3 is CASTLTGELFF. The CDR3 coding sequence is TGTGCCAGCACCCTCACCGGGGAGCTGTTTTTT.

CDR3: CASSGGGANSNEQFF. The CDR3, as DNA: TGTGCCAGCAGTGGCGGGGGGGCAAATTCGAATGAGCAGTTCTTC. The chain employs TRBV2 and TRBJ2-1, with 9 bases identical to TRBD2. Losses at the gene ends were 4 bases for V and 7 bases for J; bases not matched to a gene: 8. The CDR3 extends over 15 amino acids. Germline V lookup: CDR1 SNHLY, CDR2 FYNNEI.

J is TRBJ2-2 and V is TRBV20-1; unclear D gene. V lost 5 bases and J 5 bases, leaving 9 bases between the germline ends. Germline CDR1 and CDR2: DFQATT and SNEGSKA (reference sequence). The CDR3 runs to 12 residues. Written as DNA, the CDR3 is TGCAGTGCTCCTCACGGAACCGGGGAGCTGTTTTTT. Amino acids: CSAPHGTGELFF.

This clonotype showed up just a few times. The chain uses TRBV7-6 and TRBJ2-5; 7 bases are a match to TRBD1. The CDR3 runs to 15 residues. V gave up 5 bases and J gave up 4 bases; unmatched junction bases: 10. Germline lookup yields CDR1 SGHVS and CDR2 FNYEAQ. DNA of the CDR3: TGTGCCAGCAGCGCTACAGGGGTAGGGGGAGAGACCCAGTACTTC. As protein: CASSATGVGGETQYF.

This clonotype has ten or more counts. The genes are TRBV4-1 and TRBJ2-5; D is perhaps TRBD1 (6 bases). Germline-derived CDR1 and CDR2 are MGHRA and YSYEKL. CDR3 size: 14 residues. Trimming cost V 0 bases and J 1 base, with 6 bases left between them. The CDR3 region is CASSQEDSQETQYF. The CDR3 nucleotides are TGCGCCAGCAGCCAAGAGGACAGCCAAGAGACCCAGTACTTC.

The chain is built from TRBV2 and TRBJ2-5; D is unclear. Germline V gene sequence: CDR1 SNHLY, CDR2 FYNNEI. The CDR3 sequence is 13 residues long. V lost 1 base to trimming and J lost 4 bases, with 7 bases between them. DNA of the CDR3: TGTGCCAGCAGTGAAGGATTAGGAGAGACCCAGTACTTC. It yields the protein CASSEGLGETQYF.

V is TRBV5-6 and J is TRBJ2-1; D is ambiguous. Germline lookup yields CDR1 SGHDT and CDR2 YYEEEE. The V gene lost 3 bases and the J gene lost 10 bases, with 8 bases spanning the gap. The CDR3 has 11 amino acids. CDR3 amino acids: CASSSGIEQFF. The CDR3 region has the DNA TGTGCCAGCAGCTCTGGGATAGAGCAGTTCTTC.

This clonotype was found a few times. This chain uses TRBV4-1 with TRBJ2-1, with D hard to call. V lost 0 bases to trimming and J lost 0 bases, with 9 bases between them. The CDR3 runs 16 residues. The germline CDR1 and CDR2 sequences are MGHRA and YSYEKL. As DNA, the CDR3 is TGCGCCAGCAGCCAAGATGGGTCCCTCTCCTACAATGAGCAGTTCTTC. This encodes CASSQDGSLSYNEQFF.

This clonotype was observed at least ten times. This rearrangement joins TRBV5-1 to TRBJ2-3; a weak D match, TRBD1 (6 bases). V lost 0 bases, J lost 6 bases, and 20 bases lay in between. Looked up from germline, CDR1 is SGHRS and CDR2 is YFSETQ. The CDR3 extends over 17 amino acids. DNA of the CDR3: TGCGCCAGCAGCTTGGCCCCTACCGTAGGGGGTCCGGATACGCAGTATTTT. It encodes CASSLAPTVGGPDTQYF.

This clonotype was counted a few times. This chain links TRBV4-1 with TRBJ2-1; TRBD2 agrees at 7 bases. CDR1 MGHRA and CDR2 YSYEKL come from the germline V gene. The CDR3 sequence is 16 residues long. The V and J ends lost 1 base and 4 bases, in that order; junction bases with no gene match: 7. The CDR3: CASSQGGGSIYNEQFF. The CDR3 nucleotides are TGCGCCAGCAGCCAAGGGGGCGGGAGTATATACAATGAGCAGTTCTTC.

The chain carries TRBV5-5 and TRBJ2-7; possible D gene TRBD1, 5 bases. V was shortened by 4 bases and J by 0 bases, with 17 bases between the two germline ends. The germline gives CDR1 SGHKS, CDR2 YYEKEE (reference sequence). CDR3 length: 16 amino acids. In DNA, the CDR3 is TGTGCCAGCAGCGGGGCTGAAGTCTCCAGCTCCTACGAGCAGTACTTC. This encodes CASSGAEVSSSYEQYF.